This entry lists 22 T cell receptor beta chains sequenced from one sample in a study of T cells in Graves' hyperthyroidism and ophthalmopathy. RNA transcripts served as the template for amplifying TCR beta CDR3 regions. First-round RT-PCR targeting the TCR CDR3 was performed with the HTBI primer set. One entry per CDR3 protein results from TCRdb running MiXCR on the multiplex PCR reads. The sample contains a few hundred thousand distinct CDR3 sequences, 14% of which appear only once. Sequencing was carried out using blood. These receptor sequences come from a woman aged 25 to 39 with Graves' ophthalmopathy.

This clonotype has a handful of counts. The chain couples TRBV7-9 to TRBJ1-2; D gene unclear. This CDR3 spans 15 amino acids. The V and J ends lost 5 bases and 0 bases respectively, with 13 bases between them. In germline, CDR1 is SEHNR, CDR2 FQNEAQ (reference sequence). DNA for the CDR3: TGTGCCAGCAGCCACCCCGCAGAGCCTAACTATGGCTACACCTTC. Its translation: CASSHPAEPNYGYTF. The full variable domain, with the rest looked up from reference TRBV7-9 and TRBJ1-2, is DTGVSQNPRHKITKRGQNVTFRCDPISEHNRLYWYRQTLGQGPEFLTYFQNEAQLEKSRLLSDRFSAERPKGSFSTLEIQRTEQGDSAMYLCASSHPAEPNYGYTFGSGTRLTVV.

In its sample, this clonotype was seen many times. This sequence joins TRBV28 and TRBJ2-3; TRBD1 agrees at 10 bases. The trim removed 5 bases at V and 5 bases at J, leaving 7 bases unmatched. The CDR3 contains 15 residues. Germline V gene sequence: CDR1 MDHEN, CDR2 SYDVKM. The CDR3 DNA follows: TGTGCCAGCAGTGTCCGACAGGGGGCTGGAGATACGCAGTATTTT. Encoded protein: CASSVRQGAGDTQYF.

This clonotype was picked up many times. The CDR3 region has the DNA TGTGCCAGCAGCCGACCGGCGGGGGGTGCGGCAAAATCGATCACAGATACGCAGTATTTT. It yields the protein CASSRPAGGAAKSITDTQYF. The genes are TRBV7-2 and TRBJ2-3; 8 nucleotides match TRBD2. Germline CDR1 reads SGHTA; CDR2 reads FQGNSA. V was clipped by 5 bases and J by 2 bases; unmatched bases: 21. The CDR3 is 20 residues long. Combining the CDR3 with reference TRBV7-2 and TRBJ2-3 gives the whole variable domain GAGVSQSPSNKVTEKGKDVELRCDPISGHTALYWYRQSLGQGLEFLIYFQGNSAPDKSGLPSDRFSAERTGGSVSTLTIQRTQQEDSAVYLCASSRPAGGAAKSITDTQYFGPGTRLTVL.

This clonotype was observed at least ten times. CDR3 nucleotides: TGCAGTGCTCGGACAGGGATTAAATCACCCCTCCACTTT. Protein product: CSARTGIKSPLHF. The chain recombines TRBV20-1 with TRBJ1-6; 8 nucleotides align to TRBD1. Germline V gene data show CDR1 as DFQATT and CDR2 as SNEGSKA (reference sequence). The CDR3 loop spans 13 amino acids. With V trimmed by 5 bases and J by 10 bases, 7 bases remained unmatched.

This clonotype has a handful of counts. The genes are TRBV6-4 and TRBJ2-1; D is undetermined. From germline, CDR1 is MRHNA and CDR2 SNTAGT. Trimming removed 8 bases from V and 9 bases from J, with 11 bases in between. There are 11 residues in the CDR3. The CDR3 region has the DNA TGTGCCAGCGGACGAGGTGGTGAGCAGTTCTTC. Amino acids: CASGRGGEQFF.

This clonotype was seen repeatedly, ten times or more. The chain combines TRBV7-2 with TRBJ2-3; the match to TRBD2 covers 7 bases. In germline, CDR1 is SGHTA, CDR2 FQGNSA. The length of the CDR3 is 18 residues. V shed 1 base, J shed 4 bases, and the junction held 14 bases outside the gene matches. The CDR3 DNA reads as TGTGCCAGCAGCTTAGATCTTTGGTCCAGCGGGGCAGCAGATACGCAGTATTTT. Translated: CASSLDLWSSGAADTQYF.

The CDR3 spells CATSRAKGLAGGGDTQYF. As DNA, the CDR3 is TGTGCCACCAGCAGAGCGAAAGGACTAGCGGGGGGGGGGGATACGCAGTATTTT. This chain joins TRBV15 and TRBJ2-3, with 15 bases that match TRBD2. The CDR3 loop spans 18 amino acids. V lost 1 base to trimming and J lost 6 bases; unmatched junction nucleotides: 8. Germline lookup yields CDR1 LNHNV and CDR2 YYDKDF (reference sequence).

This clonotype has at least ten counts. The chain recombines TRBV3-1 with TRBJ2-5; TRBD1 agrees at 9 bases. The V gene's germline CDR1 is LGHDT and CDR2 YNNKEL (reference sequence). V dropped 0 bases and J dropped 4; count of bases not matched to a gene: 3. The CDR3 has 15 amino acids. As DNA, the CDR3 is TGTGCCAGCAGCCAAGAACCGACAGGGGGAGAGACCCAGTACTTC. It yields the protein CASSQEPTGGETQYF.

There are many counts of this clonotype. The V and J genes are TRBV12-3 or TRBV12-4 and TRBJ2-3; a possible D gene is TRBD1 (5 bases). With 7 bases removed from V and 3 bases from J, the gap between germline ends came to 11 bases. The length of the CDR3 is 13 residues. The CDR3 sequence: CASIAGHTDTQYF. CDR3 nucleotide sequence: TGTGCCAGCATTGCAGGGCATACAGATACGCAGTATTTT.

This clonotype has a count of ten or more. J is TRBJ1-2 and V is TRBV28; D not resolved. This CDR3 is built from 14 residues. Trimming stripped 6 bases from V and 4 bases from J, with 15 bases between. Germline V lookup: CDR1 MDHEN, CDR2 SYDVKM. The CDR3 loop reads CASSLPANRYGYTF. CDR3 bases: TGTGCCAGCAGCTTACCAGCCAACCGCTATGGCTACACCTTC.

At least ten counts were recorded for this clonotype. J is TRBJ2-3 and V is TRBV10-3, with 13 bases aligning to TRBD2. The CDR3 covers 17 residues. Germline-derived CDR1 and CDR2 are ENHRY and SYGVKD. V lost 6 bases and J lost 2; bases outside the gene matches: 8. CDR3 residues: CAISGTSGARPTDTQYF. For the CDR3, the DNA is TGTGCCATCAGCGGGACTAGCGGGGCCCGACCCACAGATACGCAGTATTTT.

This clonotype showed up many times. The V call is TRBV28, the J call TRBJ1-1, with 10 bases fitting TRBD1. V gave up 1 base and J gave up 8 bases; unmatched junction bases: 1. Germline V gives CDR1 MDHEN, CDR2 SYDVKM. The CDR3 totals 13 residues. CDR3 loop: CASSLLGQGEAFF. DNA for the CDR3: TGTGCCAGCAGTTTATTGGGACAGGGGGAAGCTTTCTTT.

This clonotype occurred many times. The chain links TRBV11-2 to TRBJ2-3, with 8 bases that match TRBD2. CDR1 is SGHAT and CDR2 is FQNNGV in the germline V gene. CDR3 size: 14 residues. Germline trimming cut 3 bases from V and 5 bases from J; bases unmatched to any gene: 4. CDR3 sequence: CASSFGAGVDTQYF. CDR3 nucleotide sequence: TGTGCCAGCAGCTTTGGAGCGGGGGTAGATACGCAGTATTTT.

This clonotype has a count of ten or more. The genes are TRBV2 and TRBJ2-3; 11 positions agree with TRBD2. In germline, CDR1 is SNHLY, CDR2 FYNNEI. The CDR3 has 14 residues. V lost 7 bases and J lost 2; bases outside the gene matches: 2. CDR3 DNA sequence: TGTGCCAGCACTAGCGGGGGGACCACAGATACGCAGTATTTT. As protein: CASTSGGTTDTQYF.

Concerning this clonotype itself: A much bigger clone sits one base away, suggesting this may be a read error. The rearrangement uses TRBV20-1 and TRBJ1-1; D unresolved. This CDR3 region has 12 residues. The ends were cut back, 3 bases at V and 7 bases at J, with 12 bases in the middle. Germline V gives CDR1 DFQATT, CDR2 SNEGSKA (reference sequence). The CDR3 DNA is TGCAGTGCTAGCGGCGAGGGCCTTGAAGCTTTCTTT. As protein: CSASGEGLEAFF.

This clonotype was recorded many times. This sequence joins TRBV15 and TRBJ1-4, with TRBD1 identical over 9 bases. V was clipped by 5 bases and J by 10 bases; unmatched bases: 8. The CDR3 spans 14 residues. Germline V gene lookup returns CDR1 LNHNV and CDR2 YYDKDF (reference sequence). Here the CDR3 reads CATSHRDRDGKLFF. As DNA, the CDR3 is TGTGCCACCAGCCACCGGGACAGGGACGGAAAACTGTTTTTT.

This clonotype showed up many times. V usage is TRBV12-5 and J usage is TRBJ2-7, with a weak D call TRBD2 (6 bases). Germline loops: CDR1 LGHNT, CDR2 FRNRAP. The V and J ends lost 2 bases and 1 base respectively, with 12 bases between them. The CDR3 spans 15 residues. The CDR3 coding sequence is TGTGCTAGTGGTTTGCCAACGGGGGAATCCTACGAGCAGTACTTC. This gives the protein CASGLPTGESYEQYF.

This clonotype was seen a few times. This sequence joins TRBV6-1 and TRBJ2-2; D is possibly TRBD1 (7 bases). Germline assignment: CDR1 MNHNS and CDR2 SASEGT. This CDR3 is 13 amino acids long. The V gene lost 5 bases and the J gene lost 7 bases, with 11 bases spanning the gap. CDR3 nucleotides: TGTGCCAGCAGTTTTCAGGGGGGCGGGGAGCTGTTTTTT. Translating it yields CASSFQGGGELFF.

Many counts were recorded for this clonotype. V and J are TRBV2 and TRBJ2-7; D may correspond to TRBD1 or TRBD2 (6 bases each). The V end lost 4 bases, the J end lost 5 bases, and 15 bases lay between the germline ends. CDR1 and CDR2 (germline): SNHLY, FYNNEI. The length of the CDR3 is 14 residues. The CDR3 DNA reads TGTGCCAGCAGTGGTAGGGGGGCGTTGAACGAGCAGTACTTC. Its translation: CASSGRGALNEQYF.

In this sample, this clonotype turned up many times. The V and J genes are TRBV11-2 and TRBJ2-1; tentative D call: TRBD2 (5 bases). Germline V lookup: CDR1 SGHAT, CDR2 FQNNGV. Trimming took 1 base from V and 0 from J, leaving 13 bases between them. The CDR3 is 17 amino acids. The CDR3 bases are TGTGCCAGCAGCTTAGTCATCCGGGGAAGCTCCTACAATGAGCAGTTCTTC. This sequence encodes CASSLVIRGSSYNEQFF.

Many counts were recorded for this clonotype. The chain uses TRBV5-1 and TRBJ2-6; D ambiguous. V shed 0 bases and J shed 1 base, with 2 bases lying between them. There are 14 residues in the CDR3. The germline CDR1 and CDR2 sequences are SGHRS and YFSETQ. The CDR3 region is CASSLESGANVLTF. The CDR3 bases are TGCGCCAGCAGCTTGGAGTCTGGGGCCAACGTCCTGACTTTC.

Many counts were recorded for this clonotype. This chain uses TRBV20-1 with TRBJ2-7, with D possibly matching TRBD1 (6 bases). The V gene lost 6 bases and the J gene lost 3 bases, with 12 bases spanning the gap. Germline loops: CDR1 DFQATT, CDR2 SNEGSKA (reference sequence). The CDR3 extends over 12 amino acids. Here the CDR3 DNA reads TGCAGTGCAGGGGGAGTAATCTACGAGCAGTACTTC. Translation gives CSAGGVIYEQYF.